This is a list of T cell receptor beta chains from one sample in a study of T cell repertoires in cytomegalovirus infection. One entry per CDR3 protein, called by TCRdb with MiXCR from the reads. The data show 400,000 or so distinct CDR3 sequences, 15% to 20% seen once. The sequenced sample consisted of PBMCs. These receptors all stem from a human donor in good health (CMV status not recorded). Some clones in this sample may be carry-over from other donors' samples. Both conserved end residues are part of each CDR3. Each record gives: CDR3 protein, CDR3 DNA, J gene, clone size, D gene, V gene. A D gene is named only where the DNA matches it firmly. Only part of the rows carry a size: once, few, many, or a class if the clone is expanded.

cdr3_aa: CASSLVLTQETQYF
cdr3_nt: TGTGCCAGCAGCTTAGTATTGACCCAAGAGACCCAGTACTTC
j_call: TRBJ2-5
clone_size: many
d_call: NA
v_call: TRBV7-9

cdr3_aa: CSAARGGPDPPQHF
cdr3_nt: TGCAGTGCAGCCCGAGGGGGCCCCGATCCGCCCCAGCATTTT
j_call: TRBJ1-5
clone_size: NA
d_call: TRBD1
v_call: TRBV20-1

cdr3_aa: CASSSLQAYEQYF
cdr3_nt: TGCGCCAGCAGCTCTCTACAGGCCTACGAGCAGTACTTC
j_call: TRBJ2-7
clone_size: few
d_call: NA
v_call: TRBV5-1

cdr3_aa: CASSLSVLGYVETQYF
cdr3_nt: TGTGCCAGCAGTTTGAGTGTATTGGGATATGTGGAGACCCAGTACTTC
j_call: TRBJ2-5
clone_size: NA
d_call: NA
v_call: TRBV12-3/TRBV12-4

cdr3_aa: CASSLGQGAGTDTQYF
cdr3_nt: TGTGCCAGCAGTTTAGGTCAGGGGGCGGGCACAGATACGCAGTATTTT
j_call: TRBJ2-3
clone_size: NA
d_call: TRBD1
v_call: TRBV12-3/TRBV12-4

cdr3_aa: CASSLGRANDGYTF
cdr3_nt: TGTGCCAGCAGCTTAGGAAGGGCAAACGATGGCTACACCTTC
j_call: TRBJ1-2
clone_size: many
d_call: NA
v_call: TRBV7-6

cdr3_aa: CASSQDWSTIYF
cdr3_nt: TGTGCCAGCAGCCAGGATTGGTCCACCATATATTTT
j_call: TRBJ1-3
clone_size: few
d_call: NA
v_call: TRBV7-6

cdr3_aa: CASSLDRFSGNTIYF
cdr3_nt: TGTGCCAGCAGCCTGGACCGGTTCTCTGGAAACACCATATATTTT
j_call: TRBJ1-3
clone_size: NA
d_call: NA
v_call: TRBV5-6

cdr3_aa: CSAREGNTDTQYF
cdr3_nt: TGCAGTGCTAGAGAGGGCAACACAGATACGCAGTATTTT
j_call: TRBJ2-3
clone_size: NA
d_call: NA
v_call: TRBV20-1

cdr3_aa: CASSLAFGYGYTF
cdr3_nt: TGTGCCAGCAGCTTAGCTTTCGGCTATGGCTACACCTTC
j_call: TRBJ1-2
clone_size: NA
d_call: NA
v_call: TRBV7-4

cdr3_aa: CASSLDSNSGNTIYF
cdr3_nt: TGTGCCAGCAGCCTTGACAGCAATTCTGGAAACACCATATATTTT
j_call: TRBJ1-3
clone_size: many
d_call: NA
v_call: TRBV7-2

cdr3_aa: CAIGMSTDTQYF
cdr3_nt: TGTGCCATTGGGATGAGCACAGATACGCAGTATTTT
j_call: TRBJ2-3
clone_size: NA
d_call: NA
v_call: TRBV10-3

cdr3_aa: CASSYSSPGPEAEQYF
cdr3_nt: TGTGCCAGCAGTTACTCGAGCCCCGGCCCCGAGGCCGAGCAGTACTTC
j_call: TRBJ2-7
clone_size: many
d_call: NA
v_call: TRBV6-6

cdr3_aa: CASSVQTSLAYNEQFF
cdr3_nt: TGTGCCAGCAGCGTTCAGACTTCCCTGGCCTACAATGAGCAGTTCTTC
j_call: TRBJ2-1
clone_size: many
d_call: NA
v_call: TRBV7-2

cdr3_aa: CARGHDVSGANVLTF
cdr3_nt: TGTGCCAGGGGACATGACGTATCTGGGGCCAACGTCCTGACTTTC
j_call: TRBJ2-6
clone_size: few
d_call: NA
v_call: TRBV27

cdr3_aa: CASSLALTSGNTDTQYF
cdr3_nt: TGTGCCAGCAGCTTAGCTCTTACTAGCGGGAACACAGATACGCAGTATTTT
j_call: TRBJ2-3
clone_size: many
d_call: TRBD2
v_call: TRBV7-2

cdr3_aa: CASSPGTLSNQPQHF
cdr3_nt: TGTGCCAGCAGCCCCGGGACACTTAGCAATCAGCCCCAGCATTTT
j_call: TRBJ1-5
clone_size: many
d_call: NA
v_call: TRBV6-1

cdr3_aa: CASSLFPGETQYF
cdr3_nt: TGTGCCAGCAGCTTATTCCCCGGAGAGACCCAGTACTTC
j_call: TRBJ2-5
clone_size: few
d_call: NA
v_call: TRBV7-8

cdr3_aa: CATSPGGSHEQFF
cdr3_nt: TGTGCCACTTCCCCAGGGGGTAGCCATGAGCAGTTCTTC
j_call: TRBJ2-1
clone_size: few
d_call: TRBD1
v_call: TRBV12-3/TRBV12-4

cdr3_aa: CASSFFRGNYGYTF
cdr3_nt: TGTGCCAGCAGTTTCTTCCGGGGGAACTATGGCTACACCTTC
j_call: TRBJ1-2
clone_size: many
d_call: NA
v_call: TRBV28

cdr3_aa: CSAKARVAGELFF
cdr3_nt: TGCAGTGCAAAGGCCCGGGTGGCCGGGGAGCTGTTTTTT
j_call: TRBJ2-2
clone_size: NA
d_call: NA
v_call: TRBV20-1

cdr3_aa: CASSSPTSGSHNEQFF
cdr3_nt: TGTGCCAGCAGCTCGCCGACTAGCGGGAGCCACAATGAGCAGTTCTTC
j_call: TRBJ2-1
clone_size: NA
d_call: TRBD2
v_call: TRBV7-6

cdr3_aa: CASSLLVGPRAFF
cdr3_nt: TGTGCCAGCAGCTTATTGGTAGGCCCCAGGGCTTTCTTT
j_call: TRBJ1-1
clone_size: few
d_call: NA
v_call: TRBV11-2

cdr3_aa: CSGGETYEQYF
cdr3_nt: TGCAGCGGGGGAGAGACCTACGAGCAGTACTTC
j_call: TRBJ2-7
clone_size: NA
d_call: NA
v_call: TRBV20-1

cdr3_aa: CASSLDLGHGYTF
cdr3_nt: TGCGCCAGCAGCCTTGATCTTGGTCATGGCTACACCTTC
j_call: TRBJ1-2
clone_size: few
d_call: NA
v_call: TRBV5-1

cdr3_aa: CSARALQGDEQYF
cdr3_nt: TGCAGTGCTAGAGCCTTACAGGGGGACGAGCAGTACTTC
j_call: TRBJ2-7
clone_size: few
d_call: TRBD1
v_call: TRBV20-1

cdr3_aa: CAISESASGGTDTQYF
cdr3_nt: TGTGCCATCAGTGAGTCCGCTAGCGGGGGAACAGATACGCAGTATTTT
j_call: TRBJ2-3
clone_size: NA
d_call: TRBD2
v_call: TRBV10-3

cdr3_aa: CASSSTGLARYEQFF
cdr3_nt: TGTGCCAGCAGTTCTACCGGACTAGCGAGATATGAGCAGTTCTTC
j_call: TRBJ2-1
clone_size: NA
d_call: TRBD2
v_call: TRBV7-9

cdr3_aa: CASSTWLYTEAFF
cdr3_nt: TGTGCCAGTAGTACTTGGCTGTACACTGAAGCTTTCTTT
j_call: TRBJ1-1
clone_size: NA
d_call: NA
v_call: TRBV19

cdr3_aa: CASSPGEGTEAFF
cdr3_nt: TGTGCCAGCTCACCAGGCGAGGGCACTGAAGCTTTCTTT
j_call: TRBJ1-1
clone_size: NA
d_call: NA
v_call: TRBV18

cdr3_aa: CASSLEGTKQYF
cdr3_nt: TGTGCCAGCAGTTTAGAGGGAACCAAGCAGTACTTC
j_call: TRBJ2-7
clone_size: many
d_call: NA
v_call: TRBV12-3/TRBV12-4

cdr3_aa: CASSGSFKETQYF
cdr3_nt: TGTGCCAGCAGCGGTAGCTTCAAAGAGACCCAGTACTTC
j_call: TRBJ2-5
clone_size: few
d_call: NA
v_call: TRBV7-9

cdr3_aa: CASSLAWSGDEQYF
cdr3_nt: TGTGCCAGCAGCTTAGCGTGGTCAGGGGACGAGCAGTACTTC
j_call: TRBJ2-7
clone_size: many
d_call: NA
v_call: TRBV7-8

cdr3_aa: CSARHLRLAYNEQFF
cdr3_nt: TGCAGTGCTAGACACCTTCGACTAGCCTACAATGAGCAGTTCTTC
j_call: TRBJ2-1
clone_size: few
d_call: NA
v_call: TRBV20-1

cdr3_aa: CASSPGTGDIQYF
cdr3_nt: TGTGCCAGCAGCCCCGGGACAGGCGACATTCAGTACTTC
j_call: TRBJ2-4
clone_size: NA
d_call: TRBD1
v_call: TRBV7-9

cdr3_aa: CASSPRHNSPGGNTIYF
cdr3_nt: TGCGCCAGCAGCCCCCGGCATAACTCTCCTGGAGGAAACACCATATATTTT
j_call: TRBJ1-3
clone_size: NA
d_call: NA
v_call: TRBV4-1

cdr3_aa: CASSKLRDSAREQYF
cdr3_nt: TGTGCCAGCAGCAAACTCCGGGACTCCGCCAGAGAGCAGTACTTC
j_call: TRBJ2-7
clone_size: NA
d_call: NA
v_call: TRBV6-5

cdr3_aa: CASRGDRYQETQYF
cdr3_nt: TGTGCCAGCAGGGGGGACAGGTACCAAGAGACCCAGTACTTC
j_call: TRBJ2-5
clone_size: few
d_call: TRBD1
v_call: TRBV12-3/TRBV12-4

cdr3_aa: CASSLMEGVGTQYF
cdr3_nt: TGTGCCAGCAGCTTAATGGAGGGGGTTGGGACCCAGTACTTC
j_call: TRBJ2-5
clone_size: many
d_call: NA
v_call: TRBV7-2

cdr3_aa: CASSYSREGTEAFF
cdr3_nt: TGTGCCAGCAGTTATTCCCGAGAGGGGACTGAAGCTTTCTTT
j_call: TRBJ1-1
clone_size: NA
d_call: NA
v_call: TRBV6-1

cdr3_aa: CASSLVVAGGSYEQYF
cdr3_nt: TGTGCCAGCAGCTTAGTGGTAGCGGGAGGTTCCTACGAGCAGTACTTC
j_call: TRBJ2-7
clone_size: many
d_call: TRBD2
v_call: TRBV7-2

cdr3_aa: CASSSPAREQFF
cdr3_nt: TGTGCCAGCAGCTCCCCCGCCAGGGAGCAGTTCTTC
j_call: TRBJ2-1
clone_size: NA
d_call: NA
v_call: TRBV7-2

cdr3_aa: CASSLGGSGSGGETQYF
cdr3_nt: TGTGCCAGCAGCTTAGGTGGTAGCGGGAGTGGAGGAGAGACCCAGTACTTC
j_call: TRBJ2-5
clone_size: many
d_call: TRBD2
v_call: TRBV7-9

cdr3_aa: CAVRGDTDTQYF
cdr3_nt: TGTGCCGTAAGGGGGGACACAGATACGCAGTATTTT
j_call: TRBJ2-3
clone_size: few
d_call: NA
v_call: TRBV10-3

cdr3_aa: CASTPPPRTEAFF
cdr3_nt: TGTGCCAGCACTCCTCCCCCGCGGACTGAAGCTTTCTTT
j_call: TRBJ1-1
clone_size: NA
d_call: NA
v_call: TRBV2

cdr3_aa: CASSYAGGPLGEQYF
cdr3_nt: TGTGCCAGCAGTTACGCGGGAGGCCCCCTGGGCGAGCAGTACTTC
j_call: TRBJ2-7
clone_size: many
d_call: TRBD2
v_call: TRBV6-6

cdr3_aa: CASSRQGGVYNEQFF
cdr3_nt: TGTGCCAGCAGCCGCCAGGGGGGTGTCTACAATGAGCAGTTCTTC
j_call: TRBJ2-1
clone_size: many
d_call: NA
v_call: TRBV7-6

cdr3_aa: CASSQGVTNEQFF
cdr3_nt: TGTGCCAGCAGCCAGGGGGTTACGAATGAGCAGTTCTTC
j_call: TRBJ2-1
clone_size: many
d_call: TRBD1
v_call: TRBV7-2